This T cell receptor beta chain was obtained from a study of CD8 T cells in Susac syndrome. Whole-study findings and limits: The TCR sequencing and HLA analysis in the study involved a relatively small number of individuals, as the study acknowledged.

CDR3 length: 14 residues. Germline V lookup: CDR1 SGHAT, CDR2 FQNNGV. With 1 base clipped from V and 9 bases from J, the junction kept 6 bases outside the gene matches. Remarks on this clonotype: The antigen is unknown.

The authors sequenced TCR beta from blood CD8+ and CD4+ T cells. Purification of the CD8+ and CD4+ T cells relied on negative isolation, and TEMRA cells underwent FACS enrichment. Reverse transcription of roughly 0.45 to 1 ug RNA was performed with random hexamers. Amplification of TCR beta CDR3 was carried out by immunoSEQ multiplex PCR, which covered 54 Vbeta and 13 Jbeta segments. In TCRdb, the immunoSEQ multiplex PCR reads were re-called with MiXCR into one record per CDR3 protein. The sample lists about 130,000 distinct CDR3 sequences, around 96% occurring once. The clonotype was recovered from a human donor in good health. Sequenced input: CD4+ T cells from PBMCs. The chain joins TRBV11-2 to TRBJ2-1; 7 positions agree with TRBD1. CDR3: CASSLVTGQPEQFF. The CDR3 nucleotides are TGTGCCAGCAGCTTAGTAACGGGACAGCCTGAGCAGTTCTTC.